A single sample gave rise to the 24 T cell receptor beta chains below, sequenced in a study of control samples from healthy donors and cancer patients. Libraries were prepared by immunoSEQ multiplex PCR; TCRdb keeps only in-frame clonotypes and omits some of them. There are more than 95,000 clones in the sample; roughly nine tenths occur only once, and around 1.1% lies in the top ten. The sample consisted of PBMCs. The receptors were sampled from a woman aged 50 to 65 with colorectal cancer.

The V and J genes are TRBV28 and TRBJ2-1; TRBD2 aligns across 8 bases. From germline, CDR1 is MDHEN and CDR2 SYDVKM. With 7 bases clipped from V and 8 bases from J, the junction kept 10 bases outside the gene matches. This CDR3 spans 14 amino acids. As DNA, the CDR3 is TGTGCCAGCACTCTCCCCCAGCGGGAGTATGAGCAGTTCTTC. This encodes CASTLPQREYEQFF.

The V and J genes are TRBV30 and TRBJ2-7, with 7 bases aligning to TRBD1. The CDR3 has 12 residues. Germline CDR1 GTSNPN, CDR2 SVGIG (reference sequence). The junction had 1 base not matched to a gene; V was cut back by 3 bases and J by 2 bases. Written as DNA, the CDR3 is TGTGCCTGGAGCGGGACAGCCTACGAGCAGTACTTC. Its protein is CAWSGTAYEQYF.

The chain carries TRBV11-3 and TRBJ2-1, with no clear D. The CDR3 extends over 13 amino acids. Germline V gene data show CDR1 as SGHNT and CDR2 as YENEEA. V was shortened by 0 bases and J by 3 bases, with 3 bases between the two germline ends. The CDR3 is CASSLDSYNEQFF. The DNA for the CDR3 is TGTGCCAGCAGCTTAGACAGCTACAATGAGCAGTTCTTC.

The V call is TRBV24-1, the J call TRBJ2-2; 9 bases match TRBD1. The CDR3 is 15 amino acids. V lost 7 bases to trimming and J lost 1 base; unmatched junction nucleotides: 3. Germline CDR1 reads KGHDR; CDR2 reads SFDVKD. CDR3 sequence (DNA): TGTGCCACCAGCGCGGGACAGGGGAACACCGGGGAGCTGTTTTTT. It specifies CATSAGQGNTGELFF.

The chain has TRBV7-8 and TRBJ1-6; no firm D call. Trimming removed 5 bases from V and 7 bases from J, with 21 bases in between. Germline-derived CDR1 and CDR2 are SGHVS and FQNEAQ. The CDR3 sequence is 17 residues long. The CDR3 bases are TGTGCCAGCAGCCTAGTGGGCATCCCGATGCGGAATTCACCCCTCCACTTT. It is translated as CASSLVGIPMRNSPLHF.

The V call is TRBV19, the J call TRBJ2-1, with a weak D call TRBD2 (6 bases). Per the germline V gene, CDR1 is LNHDA and CDR2 is SQIVND (reference sequence). The CDR3 has 16 amino acids. V lost 1 base and J lost 10, with 20 bases in between. The CDR3 sequence is CASSIGGGPTGDEQFF. The CDR3 nucleotides are TGTGCCAGTAGTATAGGGGGTGGCCCTACGGGGGACGAGCAGTTCTTC. The full variable domain, completed using reference TRBV19 and TRBJ2-1, is DGGITQSPKYLFRKEGQNVTLSCEQNLNHDAMYWYRQDPGQGLRLIYYSQIVNDFQKGDIAEGYSVSREKKESFPLTVTSAQKNPTAFYLCASSIGGGPTGDEQFFGPGTRLTVL.

This chain links TRBV2 with TRBJ2-5; 7 bases fit TRBD1. CDR1 SNHLY and CDR2 FYNNEI come from the germline V gene. This CDR3 has 15 amino acids. The trim removed 6 bases at V and 4 bases at J, leaving 11 bases unmatched. The CDR3 loop reads CASRGTAKKAETQYF. As DNA, the CDR3 is TGTGCCAGCAGAGGGACAGCGAAAAAGGCAGAGACCCAGTACTTC.

This chain joins TRBV7-8 and TRBJ1-5; D is unresolved. Trimming removed 5 bases from V and 6 bases from J, with 17 bases in between. Germline V CDR1 and CDR2: SGHVS, FQNEAQ. CDR3 length: 15 residues. The CDR3 nucleotides read TGTGCCAGCAGCCAGGCGGTGGAGAGGAGTCAGCCCCAGCATTTT. This codes for CASSQAVERSQPQHF.

The chain combines TRBV6-1 with TRBJ2-7; 8 nucleotides match TRBD1. The CDR3 spans 16 residues. In germline, CDR1 is MNHNS, CDR2 SASEGT. V lost 1 base and J lost 2; bases outside the gene matches: 7. The CDR3 sequence is CASSEVSGQGPYEQYF. As DNA, the CDR3 is TGTGCCAGCAGTGAAGTAAGTGGACAGGGTCCCTACGAGCAGTACTTC.

This clone was observed a single time. This sequence joins TRBV30 and TRBJ1-5; TRBD1 is a possible D gene (6 bases). Trimming removed 1 base at V and 7 bases at J, with 11 bases between. CDR1 is GTSNPN and CDR2 is SVGIG in the germline V gene (reference sequence). The CDR3 extends over 13 amino acids. Here the CDR3 reads CAWSGGGRQPQHF. The CDR3 coding sequence is TGTGCCTGGAGTGGGGGGGGCAGGCAGCCCCAGCATTTT.

The chain carries TRBV19 and TRBJ1-5; 7 nucleotides line up with TRBD1. Looked up from germline, CDR1 is LNHDA and CDR2 is SQIVND (reference sequence). The CDR3 length is 14 residues. The ends lost 6 bases at V and 2 bases at J; junction bases unmatched: 4. The CDR3 nucleotides are TGTGCCAGTAGCCCAACAGGGGGCAATCAGCCCCAGCATTTT. Translating gives CASSPTGGNQPQHF.

The rearrangement joins TRBV12-3 or TRBV12-4 to TRBJ2-1; TRBD2 is a possible D gene (5 bases). V shed 6 bases and J shed 7 bases, with 10 bases lying between them. The CDR3 has 12 residues. The CDR3 DNA reads TGTGCCAGCAGGTATTGGAGGAATGAGCAGTTCTTC. Translation: CASRYWRNEQFF.

The chain joins TRBV4-1 to TRBJ1-5; 10 bases line up with TRBD1. Germline lookup yields CDR1 MGHRA and CDR2 YSYEKL. The junction had 3 bases not matched to a gene; V was cut back by 0 bases and J by 4 bases. CDR3 size: 16 residues. The CDR3 coding sequence is TGCGCCAGCAGCCAAGACTTGGGACAGGGGAATCAGCCCCAGCATTTT. Translation gives CASSQDLGQGNQPQHF.

This chain joins TRBV6-1 and TRBJ2-7, with TRBD1 as a possible D gene (6 bases). V lost 0 bases to trimming and J lost 1 base, with 13 bases between them. The germline V gene encodes CDR1 MNHNS and CDR2 SASEGT. The CDR3 consists of 16 residues. The CDR3 protein is CASSEALSGQSYEQYF. The CDR3 nucleotides are TGTGCCAGCAGTGAAGCTTTGTCGGGACAATCCTACGAGCAGTACTTC.

CDR3 in amino acids: CASSQTSTDTQYF. CDR3 in DNA: TGTGCCAGCTCACAGACTAGCACAGATACGCAGTATTTT. The chain has TRBV18 and TRBJ2-3; no reliable D call. The germline V gene encodes CDR1 KGHSH and CDR2 LQKENI. CDR3 size: 13 residues. Between the trimmed V and J ends, which lost 4 bases and 0 bases, there was a span of 5 bases.

The genes are TRBV28 and TRBJ2-5, with 8 bases fitting TRBD1. The CDR3 has 16 residues. Trimming took 6 bases from V and 2 from J; bases not matched to a gene: 11. Germline assignment: CDR1 MDHEN and CDR2 SYDVKM. CDR3 nucleotide sequence: TGTGCCAGCAGCTACGGGACAGGAGGTTTACAAGAGACCCAGTACTTC. This codes for CASSYGTGGLQETQYF.

J is TRBJ2-1 and V is TRBV5-4, with D tentatively TRBD2 (7 bases). This CDR3 contains 18 residues. Looked up from germline, CDR1 is SGHNT and CDR2 is YYREEE (reference sequence). The V gene lost 0 bases and the J gene lost 3 bases, with 19 bases spanning the gap. The CDR3 sequence: CASSLARVAGARYNEQFF. The CDR3 DNA sequence: TGTGCCAGCAGCTTGGCCCGAGTGGCGGGGGCCCGCTACAATGAGCAGTTCTTC.

This CDR3 reads CASSGPSRDPEGYGYTF. CDR3 sequence (DNA): TGTGCCAGTAGTGGGCCCTCCCGGGACCCCGAAGGATATGGCTACACCTTC. The chain uses TRBV19 and TRBJ1-2, with D possibly being TRBD1 (5 bases). V was cut by 5 bases and J by 5 bases, with 24 bases left in between. Germline V gene lookup returns CDR1 LNHDA and CDR2 SQIVND (reference sequence). The CDR3 is made up of 17 amino acids.

The sample holds one count of this clone. The V gene is TRBV7-2, the J gene TRBJ2-3, with D maybe TRBD2 (5 bases). Germline V gene data show CDR1 as SGHTA and CDR2 as FQGNSA. CDR3 length: 14 amino acids. V dropped 6 bases and J dropped 0 bases, with 10 bases sitting between them. The CDR3 here is CASSRTSSTDTQYF. The DNA of the CDR3 is TGTGCCAGCAGTAGGACTTCTAGCACAGATACGCAGTATTTT.

V gene TRBV5-1 combines with J gene TRBJ1-4; D remains unclear. Germline lookup yields CDR1 SGHRS and CDR2 YFSETQ. The V end lost 1 base, the J end lost 0 bases, and 7 bases lay between the germline ends. This CDR3 is built from 15 residues. As DNA, the CDR3 is TGCGCCAGCAGCTTGTCCAGTGCAACTAATGAAAAACTGTTTTTT. Its translation: CASSLSSATNEKLFF.

V usage is TRBV5-1 and J usage is TRBJ2-5; D unresolved. This CDR3 is 15 amino acids long. V was trimmed by 3 bases and J by 1 base, leaving 13 bases between them. The germline V gene has CDR1 SGHRS and CDR2 YFSETQ. The CDR3: CASSSQPNLQETQYF. CDR3 DNA sequence: TGCGCCAGCAGCTCCCAACCTAACCTCCAAGAGACCCAGTACTTC.

The chain combines TRBV6-1 with TRBJ2-5; 7 bases map to TRBD2. Germline CDR1 and CDR2: MNHNS and SASEGT. Trimming cost V 4 bases and J 1 base; bases outside gene matches: 12. The CDR3 is 17 amino acids. The CDR3 DNA sequence: TGTGCCAGCAGTGTGGTGGGCGGCGGGGGTGGCCAAGAGACCCAGTACTTC. Its translation: CASSVVGGGGGQETQYF.

The chain links TRBV3-1 (or the pseudogene TRBV3-2) to TRBJ1-6; D is uncertain. The V end was cut by 6 bases, the J end by 9 bases, with 9 bases between. CDR1 is LGHDT, CDR2 YNNKEL, per germline (reference sequence). The CDR3 is 12 amino acids. In nucleotides, the CDR3 is TGTGCCAGCAGTCTAAGGGCTTCACCCCTCCACTTT. This translates into CASSLRASPLHF.

This chain uses TRBV4-1 with TRBJ2-3; the D is unclear. Germline V gene sequence: CDR1 MGHRA, CDR2 YSYEKL. V lost 5 bases, J lost 7 bases, and 13 bases lay in between. This CDR3 is built from 13 residues. The CDR3 loop reads CASSTRVWNTQYF. CDR3 in DNA: TGCGCCAGCAGCACCCGAGTGTGGAATACGCAGTATTTT.